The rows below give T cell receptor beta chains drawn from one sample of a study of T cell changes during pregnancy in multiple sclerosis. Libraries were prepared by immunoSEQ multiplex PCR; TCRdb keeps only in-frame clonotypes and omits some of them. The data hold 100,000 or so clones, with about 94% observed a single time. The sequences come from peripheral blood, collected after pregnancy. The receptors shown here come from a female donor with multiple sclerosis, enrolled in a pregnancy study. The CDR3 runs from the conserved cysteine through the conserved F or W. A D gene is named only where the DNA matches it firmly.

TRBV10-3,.,CAISEEVGNTEAFF
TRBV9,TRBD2,CASSVGMTSGTDTQYF
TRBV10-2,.,CASSVALEAFF
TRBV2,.,CASSELGARRGQFF
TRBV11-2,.,CASSFSQGSYEQYF
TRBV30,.,CAWSPGLRAKNIQYF
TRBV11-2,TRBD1,CASSLGGGGRHYGYTF
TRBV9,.,CASSVDRADYGYTF
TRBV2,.,CASSDTRSREEGYTF
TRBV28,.,CASSFSDQPQHF
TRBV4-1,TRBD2,CASSQASGLAGVGYEQYF
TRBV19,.,CASSMSGSYNEQFF
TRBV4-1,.,CASSQGTLNTEAFF
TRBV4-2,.,CASSPVSETIVTGELFF
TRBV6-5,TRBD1,CASRQGANYGYTF
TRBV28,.,CASSPTGDPMGQYF
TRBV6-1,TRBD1,CASSEDQQGARETQYF
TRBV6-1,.,CASSDDYYSMNTEAFF
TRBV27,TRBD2,CASSLAGVGEQYF
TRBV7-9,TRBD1,CASSFPPDRENTEAFF
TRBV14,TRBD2,CASSQRTSGYNEQFF
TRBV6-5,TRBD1,CASSLGQGENQPQHF
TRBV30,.,CAWSYLASLGTGELFF
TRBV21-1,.,CATLPQHF
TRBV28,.,CASSLLYPIYQGKPYEQYF
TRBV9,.,CASSVGTGNTEAFF
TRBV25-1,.,CASSARGRTEEAFF
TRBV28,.,CASSNIPGQPQHF
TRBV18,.,CASSSGIYNEQFF
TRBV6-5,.,CASRAQDTQYF
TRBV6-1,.,CASSLTVNTEAFF
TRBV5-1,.,CASSPDRYGYTF
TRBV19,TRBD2,CASSRPGLAGNEQYF
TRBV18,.,CASSPPTGALYGYTF
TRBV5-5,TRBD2,CASSTRLAGPQETQYF
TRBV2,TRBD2,CASRLTSGSYNEQFF
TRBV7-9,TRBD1,CASSPKGGQGIAGELFF
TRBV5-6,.,CASSLGSFDYNEQFF
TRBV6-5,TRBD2,CASSSGLAGSEELFF
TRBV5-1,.,CASSRTGVETEAFF
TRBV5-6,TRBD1,CASSLATDRDNQPQHF
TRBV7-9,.,CASSLALGLRGYEQYF